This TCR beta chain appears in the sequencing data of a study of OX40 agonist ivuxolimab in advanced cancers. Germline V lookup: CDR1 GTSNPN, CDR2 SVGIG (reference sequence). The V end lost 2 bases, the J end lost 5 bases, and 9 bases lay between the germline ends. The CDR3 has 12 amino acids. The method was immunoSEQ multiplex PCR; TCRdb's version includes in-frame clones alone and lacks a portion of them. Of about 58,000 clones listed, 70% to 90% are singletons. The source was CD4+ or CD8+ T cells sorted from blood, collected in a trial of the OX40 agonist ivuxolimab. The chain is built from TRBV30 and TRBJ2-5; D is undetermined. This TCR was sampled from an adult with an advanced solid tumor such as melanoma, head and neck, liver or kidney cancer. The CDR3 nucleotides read TGTGCCTGGAGTCTAAGGAAGGAGACCCAGTACTTC. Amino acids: CAWSLRKETQYF.